This T cell receptor beta chain derives from a study of CD8 T cells in Susac syndrome. The multiple sclerosis controls consisted of treatment-naive patients with relapsing-remitting disease, either stable or active. The germline CDR1 and CDR2 sequences are KGHSH and LQKENI. V gave up 1 base and J gave up 2 bases; unmatched junction bases: 5. CDR3 size: 17 residues. Random hexamers primed reverse transcription of 0.5 to 1 ug RNA. TCRdb itself ran the immunoSEQ multiplex PCR reads through MiXCR, one entry per CDR3 protein. The sample shows around 150,000 distinct CDR3 sequences, roughly 95% of them seen only once.

The material sequenced was CD4+ T cells from PBMCs. This TCR was sampled from a human donor with multiple sclerosis. This chain joins TRBV18 and TRBJ2-7; 13 nucleotides line up with TRBD2. The CDR3: CASSPLLTSGRTYEQYF. CDR3 nucleotide sequence: TGTGCCAGCTCACCACTTCTGACTAGCGGGAGGACCTACGAGCAGTACTTC.